The rows below give T cell receptor beta chains drawn from one sample of a study of control samples from healthy donors and cancer patients. TCRdb keeps only in-frame clones here, not all; method: immunoSEQ multiplex PCR. The table shows around 120,000 clones, with approximately 95% occurring only once. The specimen sequenced was blood. The receptors come from a man under 40 in good health. The CDR3 runs from the conserved cysteine through the conserved F or W. A D gene is named only where the DNA matches it firmly. The listing skips clone size in some rows; elsewhere it reads once, few, many or a size class.

d_call,j_call,v_call,clone_size,cdr3_nt,cdr3_aa
-,TRBJ1-2,TRBV18,-,TGTGCCAGCTCAACCGGGACTAACTATGGCTACACCTTC,CASSTGTNYGYTF
TRBD2,TRBJ2-1,TRBV19,-,TGTGCCAGTAGTATACGACTAGCGGCCTCCTACAATGAGCAGTTCTTC,CASSIRLAASYNEQFF
-,TRBJ2-5,TRBV29-1,-,TGCAGCGTTACGGACAGCCTGGGGACCCAGTACTTC,CSVTDSLGTQYF
TRBD2,TRBJ2-7,TRBV9,-,TGTGCCAGCAGCGTAAGCGGGGTTGCCTACGAGCAGTACTTC,CASSVSGVAYEQYF
-,TRBJ1-4,TRBV5-6,once,TGTGCCAGCAGCTTAGGAGGTGAAAAACTGTTTTTT,CASSLGGEKLFF
-,TRBJ2-7,TRBV27,-,TGTGCCAGCAGGGGGCTCACCTACGAGCAGTACTTC,CASRGLTYEQYF
-,TRBJ2-6,TRBV24-1,-,TGTGCCACCAGTGATACCGGGCTAACCTCTGGGGCCAACGTCCTGACTTTC,CATSDTGLTSGANVLTF
TRBD1,TRBJ2-7,TRBV27,-,TGTGCCAGCAGTGTTCAGACCGGGACAGGCCTATACGAGCAGTACTTC,CASSVQTGTGLYEQYF
-,TRBJ1-6,TRBV4-3,once,TGCGCCAGCAGCCAATCGAGCAGCAGGGTTAATTCACCCCTCCACTTT,CASSQSSSRVNSPLHF
-,TRBJ1-2,TRBV6-2/TRBV6-3,once,TGTGCCAGCAGTTCCCACATCGCTAACTATGGCTACACCTTC,CASSSHIANYGYTF